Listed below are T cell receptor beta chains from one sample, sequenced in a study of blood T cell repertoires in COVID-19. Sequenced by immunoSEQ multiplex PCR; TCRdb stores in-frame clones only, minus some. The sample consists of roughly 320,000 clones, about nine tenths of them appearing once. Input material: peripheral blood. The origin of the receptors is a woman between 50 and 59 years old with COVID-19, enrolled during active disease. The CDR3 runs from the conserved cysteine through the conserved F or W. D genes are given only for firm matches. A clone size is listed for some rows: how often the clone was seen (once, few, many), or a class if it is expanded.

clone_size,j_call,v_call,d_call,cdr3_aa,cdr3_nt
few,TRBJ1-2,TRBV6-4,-,CASSPGGQHYGYTF,TGTGCCAGCAGCCCCGGTGGACAGCACTATGGCTACACCTTC
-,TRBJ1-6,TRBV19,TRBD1,CASRQQTGGIYNSPLHF,TGTGCCAGTAGGCAACAGACAGGGGGAATTTATAATTCACCCCTCCACTTT
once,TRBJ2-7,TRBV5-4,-,CASSLGRSSVYEQYF,TGTGCCAGCAGCTTGGGACGATCTAGTGTCTACGAGCAGTACTTC
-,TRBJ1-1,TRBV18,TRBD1,CASSPPRGEYTEAFF,TGTGCCAGCTCACCACCCAGGGGGGAGTACACTGAAGCTTTCTTT
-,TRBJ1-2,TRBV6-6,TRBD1,CASSRQGQTGGKPYGYTF,TGTGCCAGCAGTCGACAGGGGCAAACGGGGGGCAAACCATATGGCTACACCTTC
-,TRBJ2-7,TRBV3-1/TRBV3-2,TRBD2,CASSPLTSGNREQYF,TGTGCCAGCAGCCCTCTCACTAGCGGGAATCGCGAGCAGTACTTC
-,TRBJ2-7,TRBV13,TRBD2,CASSSLAGGLYEQYF,TGTGCCAGCAGCTCCCTAGCGGGAGGCTTGTACGAGCAGTACTTC
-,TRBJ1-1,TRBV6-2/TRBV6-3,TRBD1,CASSWERGRNGGTEAFF,TGTGCCAGCAGTTGGGAAAGGGGGCGCAACGGGGGCACTGAAGCTTTCTTT
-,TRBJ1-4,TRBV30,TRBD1,CAWSMGQAQEKLFF,TGTGCCTGGAGTATGGGACAGGCTCAGGAAAAACTGTTTTTT
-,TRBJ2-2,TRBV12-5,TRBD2,CASGRGGHTGELFF,TGTGCTAGTGGCCGGGGGGGACACACCGGGGAGCTGTTTTTT
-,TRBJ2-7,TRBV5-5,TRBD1,CASSFGDRGEVRPSRDF,TGTGCCAGCAGCTTTGGGGACAGGGGAGAAGTGAGGCCGAGCAGGGACTTC
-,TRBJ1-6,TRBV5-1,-,CASSLGGGSPLHF,TGCGCCAGCAGCTTGGGGGGGGGATCACCCCTCCACTTT
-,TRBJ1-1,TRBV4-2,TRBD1,CASSPFGTGGKTEAFF,TGTGCCAGCAGCCCGTTTGGGACAGGGGGCAAGACTGAAGCTTTCTTT
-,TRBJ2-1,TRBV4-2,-,CASSQDPGSRPYNEQFF,TGTGCCAGCAGCCAAGACCCAGGGTCTCGGCCCTACAATGAGCAGTTCTTC
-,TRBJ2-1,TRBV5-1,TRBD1,CASSLVGQGNNEQFF,TGCGCCAGCAGCTTGGTGGGACAGGGAAACAATGAGCAGTTCTTC
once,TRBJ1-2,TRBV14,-,CASSQVMKGDGYTF,TGTGCCAGCAGCCAAGTTATGAAAGGGGATGGCTACACCTTC
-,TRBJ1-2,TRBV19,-,CASSKQGYGYTF,TGTGCCAGTAGTAAACAGGGCTATGGCTACACCTTC
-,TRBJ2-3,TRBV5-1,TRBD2,CASSLEGGSSTDTQYF,TGCGCCAGCAGCTTGGAGGGCGGGAGCAGCACAGATACGCAGTATTTT
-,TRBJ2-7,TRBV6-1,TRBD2,CASSELAGRPYEQYF,TGTGCCAGCAGTGAACTAGCGGGAAGACCTTACGAGCAGTACTTC
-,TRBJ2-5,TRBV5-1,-,CASSFTAETQYF,TGCGCCAGCAGCTTTACAGCAGAGACCCAGTACTTC
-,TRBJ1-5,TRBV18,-,CASSQGSVFQPQHF,TGTGCCAGCTCACAGGGGTCTGTTTTTCAGCCCCAGCATTTT
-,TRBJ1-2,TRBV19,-,CASSYNPQPHDGYTF,TGTGCCAGTAGTTACAACCCACAACCGCACGATGGCTACACCTTC
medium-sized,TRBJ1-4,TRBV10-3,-,CAISERSNEKLFF,TGTGCCATCAGTGAGCGGTCAAATGAAAAACTGTTTTTT
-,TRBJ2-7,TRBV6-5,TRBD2,CASRKAGGFYEQYF,TGTGCCAGCCGTAAGGCGGGAGGTTTCTACGAGCAGTACTTC
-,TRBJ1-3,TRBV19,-,CASSTRRDSGNTIYF,TGTGCCAGTAGTACTAGGAGGGACTCTGGAAACACCATATATTTT
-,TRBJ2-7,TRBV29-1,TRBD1,CSVEGTGGHEQYF,TGCAGCGTTGAGGGGACAGGGGGCCACGAGCAGTACTTC
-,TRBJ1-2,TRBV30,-,CAWSSGHLYGYTF,TGTGCCTGGAGTTCGGGACACCTCTATGGCTACACCTTC
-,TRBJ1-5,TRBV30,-,CAWQTARGDQPQHF,TGTGCCTGGCAAACCGCCAGGGGTGATCAGCCCCAGCATTTT
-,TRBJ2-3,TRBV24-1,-,CATSDPRAGTDTQYF,TGTGCCACCAGTGACCCTCGTGCGGGTACAGATACGCAGTATTTT
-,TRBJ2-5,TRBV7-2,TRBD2,CASSLRAGDGETQYF,TGTGCCAGCAGCTTAAGGGCGGGAGATGGAGAGACCCAGTACTTC
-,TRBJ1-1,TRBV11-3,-,CASRPPGVMNTEAFF,TGTGCCAGCAGGCCCCCGGGGGTTATGAACACTGAAGCTTTCTTT
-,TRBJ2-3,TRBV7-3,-,CASSLDGGPSDTQYF,TGTGCCAGCAGCTTAGATGGCGGCCCTTCAGATACGCAGTATTTT
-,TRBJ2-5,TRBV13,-,CASSLGLRAIQETQYF,TGTGCCAGCAGCTTAGGCCTTCGAGCTATCCAAGAGACCCAGTACTTC
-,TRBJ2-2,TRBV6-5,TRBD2,CASSYSLLAGDGELFF,TGTGCCAGCAGTTACTCTCTACTAGCGGGAGACGGGGAGCTGTTTTTT
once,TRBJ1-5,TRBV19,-,CASSIDQYTKISNQPQHF,TGTGCCAGTAGTATAGATCAGTACACCAAAATTTCGAATCAGCCCCAGCATTTT
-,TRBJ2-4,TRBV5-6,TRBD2,CASSLGSSGDNKNIQYF,TGTGCCAGCAGCTTGGGTTCTAGCGGGGACAACAAAAACATTCAGTACTTC
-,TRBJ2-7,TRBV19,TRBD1,CASSIEGQGLYEQYF,TGTGCCAGTAGTATAGAGGGACAGGGCCTCTACGAGCAGTACTTC
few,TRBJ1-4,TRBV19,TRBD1,CASSIGGTATNEKLFF,TGTGCCAGTAGTATAGGGGGGACAGCAACTAATGAAAAACTGTTTTTT
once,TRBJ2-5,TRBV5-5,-,CASSLWYRPQETQYF,TGTGCCAGCAGCTTGTGGTACAGACCCCAAGAGACCCAGTACTTC
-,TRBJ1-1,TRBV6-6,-,CASSLSDSNTEAFF,TGTGCCAGCAGTTTATCAGATTCGAACACTGAAGCTTTCTTT
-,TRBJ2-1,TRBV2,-,CASLDWPSSYNEQFF,TGTGCCAGCCTGGACTGGCCGAGCTCCTACAATGAGCAGTTCTTC
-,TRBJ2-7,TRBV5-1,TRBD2,CASSLAAGGTYEQYF,TGCGCCAGCAGCTTGGCAGCGGGAGGGACCTACGAGCAGTACTTC
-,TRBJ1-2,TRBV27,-,CARGGGQANGYTF,TGTGCCAGGGGAGGGGGACAAGCCAATGGCTACACCTTC
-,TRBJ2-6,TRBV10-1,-,CASSEGPGPPDRQWRSGANVLTF,TGCGCCAGCAGTGAGGGACCCGGGCCGCCGGACAGACAATGGCGGTCTGGGGCCAACGTCCTGACTTTC
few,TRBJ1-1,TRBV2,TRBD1,CASSEVRPYIGQGVTEAFF,TGTGCCAGCAGTGAAGTGAGGCCTTATATTGGACAGGGCGTCACTGAAGCTTTCTTT
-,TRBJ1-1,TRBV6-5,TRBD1,CASVRQGNPEAFF,TGTGCCAGCGTGCGACAGGGAAACCCTGAAGCTTTCTTT
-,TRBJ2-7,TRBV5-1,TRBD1,CASYERGQGSYEQYF,TGCGCCAGCTACGAGAGAGGACAGGGTTCCTACGAGCAGTACTTC
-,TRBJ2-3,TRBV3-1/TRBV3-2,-,CASSQDLGSTQYF,TGTGCCAGCAGCCAAGATCTCGGGAGTACGCAGTATTTT
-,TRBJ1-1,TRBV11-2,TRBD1,CASSPGTGAVGTEAFF,TGTGCCAGCAGCCCGGGGACAGGGGCGGTAGGAACTGAAGCTTTCTTT
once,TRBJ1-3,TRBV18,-,CASSLQGVENTIYF,TGTGCCAGCTCACTTCAGGGCGTGGAAAACACCATATATTTT